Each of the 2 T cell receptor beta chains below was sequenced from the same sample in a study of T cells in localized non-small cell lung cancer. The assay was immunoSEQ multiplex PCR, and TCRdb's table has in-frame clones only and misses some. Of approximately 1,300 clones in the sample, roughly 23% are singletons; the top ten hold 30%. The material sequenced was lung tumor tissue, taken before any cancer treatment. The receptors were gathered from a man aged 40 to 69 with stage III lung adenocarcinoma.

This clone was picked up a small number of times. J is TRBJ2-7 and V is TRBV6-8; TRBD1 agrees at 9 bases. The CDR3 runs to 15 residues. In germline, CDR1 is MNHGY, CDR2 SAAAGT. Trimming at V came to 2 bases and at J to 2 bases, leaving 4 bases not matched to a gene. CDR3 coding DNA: TGTGCCAGCAGTTACCGGGACAGGGCCCCCTACGAGCAGTACTTC. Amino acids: CASSYRDRAPYEQYF.

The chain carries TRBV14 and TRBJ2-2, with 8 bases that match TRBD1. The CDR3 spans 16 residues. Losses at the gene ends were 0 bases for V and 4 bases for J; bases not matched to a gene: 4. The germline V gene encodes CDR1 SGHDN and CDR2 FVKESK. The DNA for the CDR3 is TGTGCCAGCAGCCAAGAGGACAGGGATCGCACCGGGGAGCTGTTTTTT. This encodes CASSQEDRDRTGELFF.